Presented here are 13 T cell receptor beta chains from one specimen sequenced in a study of blood T cell repertoires in COVID-19. TCRdb's copy holds only in-frame clones and misses some; the assay was immunoSEQ multiplex PCR. The data hold 200,000 to 250,000 clones, with 86% observed a single time. Sequencing was performed on PBMCs or T cells enriched from blood (not recorded which). The source is a woman in her thirties or forties with acute COVID-19.

This clone was recorded once. V gene TRBV3-1 (or the pseudogene TRBV3-2) combines with J gene TRBJ1-3, with D tentatively TRBD1 (6 bases). Per the germline V gene, CDR1 is LGHDT and CDR2 is YNNKEL (reference sequence). The length of the CDR3 is 15 residues. V gave up 0 bases and J gave up 4 bases, with 10 bases separating them. The CDR3 nucleotides are TGTGCCAGCAGCCAAGATTCAGGGGTAGGAAACACCATATATTTT. Its protein product is CASSQDSGVGNTIYF.

This clone was detected a few times. The rearrangement joins TRBV5-1 to TRBJ1-6; 7 nucleotides match TRBD1. The germline CDR1 and CDR2 sequences are SGHRS and YFSETQ. V dropped 5 bases and J dropped 7; count of bases not matched to a gene: 6. The CDR3 extends over 14 amino acids. The CDR3 region has the DNA TGCGCCAGCAGACAAGGGGACAGAAATTCACCCCTCCACTTT. Its translation: CASRQGDRNSPLHF.

The chain recombines TRBV3-1 (or the pseudogene TRBV3-2) with TRBJ1-4, with no clear D. This CDR3 has 15 residues. CDR1 LGHDT and CDR2 YNNKEL come from the germline V gene (reference sequence). V shed 0 bases and J shed 6 bases, with 11 bases lying between them. CDR3 protein: CASSQDRVFHEKLFF. The CDR3 DNA reads TGTGCCAGCAGCCAAGATCGTGTTTTCCATGAAAAACTGTTTTTT.

This chain uses TRBV5-1 with TRBJ2-2; D is undetermined. Deletions cut 1 base from V and 2 bases from J, with 9 bases between. Germline V gene data show CDR1 as SGHRS and CDR2 as YFSETQ. The CDR3 contains 15 residues. In nucleotides, the CDR3 is TGCGCCAGCAGCTTGAGGAGTACCAACACCGGGGAGCTGTTTTTT. Encoded protein: CASSLRSTNTGELFF. Looking up the rest from reference TRBV5-1 and TRBJ2-2 gives the full variable domain: KAGVTQTPRYLIKTRGQQVTLSCSPISGHRSVSWYQQTPGQGLQFLFEYFSETQRNKGNFPGRFSGRQFSNSRSEMNVSTLELGDSALYLCASSLRSTNTGELFFGEGSRLTVL.

V is TRBV3-1 (or the pseudogene TRBV3-2) and J is TRBJ2-1, with 13 positions matching TRBD2. Germline V gene data show CDR1 as LGHDT and CDR2 as YNNKEL (reference sequence). The V gene end was trimmed by 1 base and the J gene end by 12 bases; junction bases not matched to a gene: 6. This CDR3 contains 15 residues. The CDR3 DNA sequence: TGTGCCAGCAGCCAAGCCGCGGGACTAGCGGGGTTGCAGTTCTTC. It codes for CASSQAAGLAGLQFF.

The V call is TRBV9, the J call TRBJ2-2; 7 nucleotides agree with TRBD1. Germline lookup yields CDR1 SGDLS and CDR2 YYNGEE. The J segment lost 3 bases and the V segment lost 7 bases, leaving 3 bases of the junction unmatched. This CDR3 has 13 residues. CDR3 DNA sequence: TGTGCCAGCCGACAGGGTGACACCGGGGAGCTGTTTTTT. Translation: CASRQGDTGELFF.

The chain joins TRBV7-3 to TRBJ2-3; TRBD2 matches at 10 bases. After removal of 5 bases from V and 3 bases from J, the junction contained 5 bases not matched to a gene. Germline CDR1 is SGHTA and CDR2 is FQGTGA. The CDR3 has 15 residues. The CDR3 DNA follows: TGTGCCAGCAGCCCGGATAGCGGGGGGACAGATACGCAGTATTTT. Its protein is CASSPDSGGTDTQYF.

This chain links TRBV25-1 with TRBJ2-5; a weak D match, TRBD2 (5 bases). The CDR3 has 16 amino acids. Trimming stripped 2 bases from V and 1 base from J, with 14 bases between. Germline lookup yields CDR1 MGHDK and CDR2 SYGVNS. The CDR3 protein is CASSEIRTGIQETQYF. In DNA, the CDR3 is TGTGCCAGCAGTGAAATCCGAACGGGGATCCAAGAGACCCAGTACTTC.

This clone showed up just once. The chain links TRBV19 to TRBJ1-5, with D perhaps matching TRBD1 (6 bases). The CDR3 runs to 12 residues. The ends were cut back, 5 bases at V and 7 bases at J, with 9 bases in the middle. Germline loops: CDR1 LNHDA, CDR2 SQIVND (reference sequence). Here the CDR3 reads CASSQGWQPQHF. The CDR3 DNA is TGTGCCAGTAGTCAGGGGTGGCAGCCCCAGCATTTT.

This rearrangement joins TRBV6-5 to TRBJ1-5, with D tentatively TRBD1 (6 bases). CDR1 MNHEY and CDR2 SVGAGI come from the germline V gene. V was shortened by 8 bases and J by 0 bases, with 11 bases between the two germline ends. The CDR3 loop spans 14 amino acids. CDR3 amino acids: CASSTGHSNQPQHF. DNA for the CDR3: TGTGCCAGCTCAACAGGGCATAGCAATCAGCCCCAGCATTTT.

This clone has just a few counts. The CDR3 DNA reads as TGTGCCAGCGTCAGGGCGGCACGGGGCTACACCTTC. This translates into CASVRAARGYTF. The chain has TRBV2 and TRBJ1-2; D perhaps matches TRBD1 (5 bases). The CDR3 consists of 12 residues. V was trimmed by 8 bases and J by 8 bases, leaving 15 bases between them. Germline lookup yields CDR1 SNHLY and CDR2 FYNNEI.

This clone was detected a few times. The chain carries TRBV13 and TRBJ1-4; TRBD1 aligns across 8 bases. This CDR3 comprises 16 residues. V shed 2 bases, J shed 1 base, and the junction held 3 bases outside the gene matches. CDR1 and CDR2 (germline): PRHDT, FYEKMQ (reference sequence). For the CDR3, the DNA is TGTGCCAGCAGCTTAAAACAGGGGGGAACTAATGAAAAACTGTTTTTT. Translated: CASSLKQGGTNEKLFF.

This clone was detected only once. This chain links TRBV7-2 with TRBJ2-3; TRBD1 matches 9 bases. This CDR3 has 15 amino acids. Germline V gene lookup returns CDR1 SGHTA and CDR2 FQGNSA. Unmatched junction bases numbered 5, after V lost 7 bases and J lost 0 bases. CDR3 amino acids: CASIGDRASTDTQYF. Written as DNA, the CDR3 is TGTGCCAGCATCGGGGACAGGGCTAGCACAGATACGCAGTATTTT.